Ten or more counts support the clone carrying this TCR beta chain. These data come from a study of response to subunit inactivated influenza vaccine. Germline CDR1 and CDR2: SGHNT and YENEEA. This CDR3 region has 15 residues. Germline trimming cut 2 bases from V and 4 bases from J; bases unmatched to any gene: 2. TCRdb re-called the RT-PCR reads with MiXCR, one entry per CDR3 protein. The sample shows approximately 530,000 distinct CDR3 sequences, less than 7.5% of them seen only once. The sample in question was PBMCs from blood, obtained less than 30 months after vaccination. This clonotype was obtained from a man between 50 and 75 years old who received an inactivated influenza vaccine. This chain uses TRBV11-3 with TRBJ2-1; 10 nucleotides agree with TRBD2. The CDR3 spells CASSLSSGGYNEQFF. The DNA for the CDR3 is TGTGCCAGCAGCTTATCTAGCGGGGGTTACAATGAGCAGTTCTTC. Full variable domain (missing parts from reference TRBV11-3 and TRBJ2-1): EAGVVQSPRYKIIEKKQPVAFWCNPISGHNTLYWYLQNLGQGPELLIRYENEEAVDDSQLPKDRFSAERLKGVDSTLKIQPAELGDSAVYLCASSLSSGGYNEQFFGPGTRLTVL.